The text below deals with one T cell receptor beta chain. These data originate in a study of control samples from healthy donors and cancer patients. This CDR3 is 16 amino acids long. The germline gives CDR1 LGHDT, CDR2 YNNKEL (reference sequence). V trimming: 1 base; J trimming: 4 bases; junction bases outside the gene matches: 5. Data came from immunoSEQ multiplex PCR; TCRdb stores just in-frame clones and leaves some out. The sample yields over 100,000 clones, about 90% seen once. This sequence was found in a woman between 45 and 60 years old in good health. The chain recombines TRBV3-1 (or the pseudogene TRBV3-2) with TRBJ1-3; TRBD1 agrees at 9 bases. The sequencing sample was made of blood. Here the CDR3 reads CASSQAGTGSGNTIYF. CDR3 nucleotide sequence: TGTGCCAGCAGCCAAGCCGGGACAGGGTCCGGAAACACCATATATTTT.